Presented here are 21 T cell receptor beta chains from one specimen sequenced in a study. In TCRdb, the reads were re-called with MiXCR into one record per CDR3 protein. The data show some 15,000 distinct CDR3 sequences, with roughly a third seen just once and 15% to 20% held by the top ten. The sequenced sample was blood. The source of these receptors is a human donor.

Comment on this clonotype: At one end the junction does not follow the germline gene, possibly because of a read error. This chain uses TRBV7-1 with TRBJ2-3; D call uncertain. TRBV7-1 is an ORF for which the function is uncertain. The CDR3 is 15 amino acids. CDR3: CASSQTSDNPYEQYF. CDR3 DNA: TGCGCCAGCAGCCAGACTTCAGACAACCCCTACGAGCAGTATTTT.

This clonotype was observed at least ten times. This chain joins TRBV4-3 and TRBJ2-4, with D unclear. CDR1 and CDR2 from the germline V gene are LGHNA and YSLEER. V was trimmed by 0 bases and J by 2 bases, leaving 8 bases between them. There are 15 residues in the CDR3. CDR3 in DNA: TGCGCCAGCAGCCAAGACGAGGTGACCAAAAACATTCAGTACTTC. Protein sequence: CASSQDEVTKNIQYF.

The V and J genes are TRBV29-1 and TRBJ1-2; 7 bases map to TRBD1. Trimming at V came to 3 bases and at J to 2 bases, leaving 18 bases not matched to a gene. Germline values: CDR1 SQVTM, CDR2 ANQGSEA. The CDR3 extends over 18 amino acids. Here the CDR3 DNA reads TGCAGCGTTGACTTTTGGCGGGAAGGGGGCGAGGGGAACTATGGCTACACCTTC. Residues: CSVDFWREGGEGNYGYTF.

This clonotype came up many times. The V gene is TRBV5-1, the J gene TRBJ2-3, with 8 bases lining up with TRBD1. The CDR3 runs 15 residues. Losses at the gene ends were 4 bases for V and 2 bases for J; bases not matched to a gene: 6. Looked up from germline, CDR1 is SGHRS and CDR2 is YFSETQ. CDR3 sequence: CASSPGTGYTDTQYF. CDR3 bases: TGCGCCAGCAGCCCCGGGACAGGATACACAGATACGCAGTATTTT. The full variable domain, with the rest looked up from reference TRBV5-1 and TRBJ2-3, is KAGVTQTPRYLIKTRGQQVTLSCSPISGHRSVSWYQQTPGQGLQFLFEYFSETQRNKGNFPGRFSGRQFSNSRSEMNVSTLELGDSALYLCASSPGTGYTDTQYFGPGTRLTVL.

This clonotype has at least ten counts. The chain combines TRBV18 with TRBJ1-2, with 9 nucleotides matching TRBD1. This CDR3 has 16 residues. Unmatched junction bases numbered 8, after V lost 2 bases and J lost 4 bases. Germline CDR1 KGHSH, CDR2 LQKENI. The CDR3 reads CASSPSGQGSAYGYTF. CDR3 in DNA: TGTGCCAGCTCACCATCGGGACAGGGCAGCGCCTATGGCTACACCTTC.

This clonotype is judged medium-sized. The V and J genes are TRBV18 and TRBJ2-7; 8 nucleotides line up with TRBD2. CDR3 size: 13 residues. The junction had 1 base not matched to a gene; V was cut back by 3 bases and J by 3 bases. CDR1 and CDR2 from the germline V gene are KGHSH and LQKENI. This CDR3 is CASSPGTSYEQYF. Written as DNA, the CDR3 is TGTGCCAGCTCACCTGGGACTAGCTACGAGCAGTACTTC.

This clonotype was counted ten times or more. CDR3 in amino acids: CSASTSGQMGTEAFF. Here the CDR3 DNA reads TGCAGTGCTAGCACCTCGGGACAGATGGGCACTGAAGCTTTCTTT. The genes are TRBV20-1 and TRBJ1-1; TRBD1 agrees at 7 bases. The CDR3 is made up of 15 amino acids. Germline loops: CDR1 DFQATT, CDR2 SNEGSKA (reference sequence). V trimming: 3 bases; J trimming: 4 bases; junction bases outside the gene matches: 11.

There are many counts of this clonotype. The V gene is TRBV29-1, the J gene TRBJ2-7, with D possibly matching TRBD1 (6 bases). The CDR3 sequence is 15 residues long. V lost 0 bases and J 2 bases, leaving 14 bases between the germline ends. Germline V gene lookup returns CDR1 SQVTM and CDR2 ANQGSEA. The CDR3 is CSVEEMAGVTYEQYF. The CDR3, as DNA: TGCAGCGTTGAAGAAATGGCAGGGGTAACCTACGAGCAGTACTTC.

This clonotype was observed many times. V is TRBV4-3 and J is TRBJ1-2, with TRBD1 as a possible D gene (6 bases). Per germline, CDR1 LGHNA and CDR2 YSLEER. The CDR3 is 14 residues long. V was pared by 0 bases and J by 8 bases, with 13 bases between. The CDR3 DNA sequence: TGCGCCAGCAGCCAAGAAGTTCGCGGGGGCGGCTACACCTTC. Its protein product is CASSQEVRGGGYTF.

The J gene is TRBJ2-1, the V gene TRBV10-3; 8 bases are shared with TRBD1. Germline V gene sequence: CDR1 ENHRY, CDR2 SYGVKD. V lost 11 bases and J lost 3; bases outside the gene matches: 6. CDR3 length equals 13 residues. CDR3 DNA: TGTGCCCTCCGGACAGGGTTCTACAATGAGCAGTTCTTC. It codes for CALRTGFYNEQFF.

The chain uses TRBV29-1 and TRBJ2-7; 7 nucleotides match TRBD1. This CDR3 is built from 13 residues. CDR1 SQVTM and CDR2 ANQGSEA come from the germline V gene. With V trimmed by 6 bases and J by 0 bases, 5 bases remained unmatched. The CDR3 DNA reads TGCAGCGTCGTGACAGGGAGCTCCTACGAGCAGTACTTC. This translates into CSVVTGSSYEQYF.

A word on this clonotype: Germline is not matched at one junction end, which may reflect a read error. CDR3 DNA sequence: TGTGCCTGGAACAAGGATCCTAATCAGCCCCGGCATTTT. It yields the protein CAWNKDPNQPRHF. V and J are TRBV30 and TRBJ1-5; no clear D. The CDR3 is made up of 13 amino acids. The germline CDR1 and CDR2 sequences are GTSNPN and SVGIG (reference sequence).

The gene calls are TRBV30 and TRBJ2-4; possible D gene TRBD2, 6 bases. The CDR3 covers 10 residues. V lost 8 bases and J 6 bases, leaving 8 bases between the germline ends. Germline V gene data show CDR1 as GTSNPN and CDR2 as SVGIG (reference sequence). Here the CDR3 DNA reads TGTGCCATGGAGGGAAACATTCAGTACTTC. Its protein product is CAMEGNIQYF. Together with reference TRBV30 and TRBJ2-4, the CDR3 gives the full variable domain: SQTIHQWPATLVQPVGSPLSLECTVEGTSNPNLYWYRQAAGRGLQLLFYSVGIGQISSEVPQNLSASRPQDRQFILSSKKLLLSDSGFYLCAMEGNIQYFGAGTRLSVL.

About this clonotype: This may arise from a read error, as a much more abundant clone is one base away. The chain employs TRBV4-2 and TRBJ2-5, with 8 bases identical to TRBD1. V lost 3 bases, J lost 11 bases, and 11 bases stayed unmatched. The germline gives CDR1 LGHNA, CDR2 YNFKEQ. The CDR3 runs to 14 residues. CDR3 coding DNA: TGTGCCAGCAGCCAGACAGGGGTGTACAATGAGCAGTACTTC. Translating it yields CASSQTGVYNEQYF.

The genes are TRBV29-1 and TRBJ2-1; 9 nucleotides agree with TRBD2. CDR3 length: 13 amino acids. The germline V gene encodes CDR1 SQVTM and CDR2 ANQGSEA. The J segment lost 8 bases and the V segment lost 4 bases, leaving 6 bases of the junction unmatched. For the CDR3, the DNA is TGCAGCGTTGGACTAGCGGAACCCTATGAGCAGTTCTTC. It specifies CSVGLAEPYEQFF.

The chain couples TRBV30 to TRBJ1-3; no clear D gene. The CDR3 is made up of 13 amino acids. Germline assignment: CDR1 GTSNPN and CDR2 SVGIG (reference sequence). V gave up 3 bases and J gave up 0 bases, with 6 bases separating them. The CDR3: CAWRASSGNTIYF. CDR3 nucleotide sequence: TGTGCCTGGAGGGCGAGCTCTGGAAACACCATATATTTT.

This chain's CDR3 is CASSLRGNTEAFF. CDR3 coding DNA: TGTGCCAGCAGCTTAAGGGGGAACACTGAAGCTTTCTTT. The genes are TRBV7-3 and TRBJ1-1; D ambiguous. The CDR3 is made up of 13 amino acids. CDR1 and CDR2 from the germline V gene are SGHTA and FQGTGA. V was pared by 1 base and J by 1 base, with 4 bases between.

The V call is TRBV7-6, the J call TRBJ1-1, with D uncertain. The germline V gene has CDR1 SGHVS and CDR2 FNYEAQ. Trimming cost V 5 bases and J 5 bases, with 15 bases left between them. This CDR3 is 14 amino acids long. The CDR3 DNA sequence: TGTGCCAGCAGCCCGTACAGAGGGTGGACTGAAGCTTTCTTT. Protein sequence: CASSPYRGWTEAFF.

V usage is TRBV4-3 and J usage is TRBJ1-3, with a tentative D call TRBD1 (5 bases). The V gene lost 4 bases and the J gene lost 3 bases, with 28 bases spanning the gap. The CDR3 spans 20 residues. The germline V gene encodes CDR1 LGHNA and CDR2 YSLEER. CDR3 residues: CASSPPTGLGTGMDGNTIYF. The CDR3 DNA sequence: TGCGCCAGCAGCCCCCCCACGGGACTGGGGACGGGAATGGATGGAAACACCATATATTTT.

In its sample, this clonotype was seen a few times. V is TRBV4-3 and J is TRBJ2-3; TRBD2 agrees at 11 bases. The CDR3 extends over 16 amino acids. V lost 5 bases, J lost 0 bases, and 4 bases stayed unmatched. Germline V gene sequence: CDR1 LGHNA, CDR2 YSLEER. The CDR3 DNA follows: TGCGCCAGCAGCTCTCGACTAGCGGGAAGCACAGATACGCAGTATTTT. Protein: CASSSRLAGSTDTQYF.

This clonotype was observed at least ten times. The chain links TRBV18 to TRBJ2-2; D is undetermined. Germline CDR1 KGHSH, CDR2 LQKENI. This CDR3 is 16 amino acids long. Trimming stripped 2 bases from V and 1 base from J, with 11 bases between. CDR3 in DNA: TGTGCCAGCTCACCATTTCCCTCCGGGAACACCGGGGAGCTGTTTTTT. Translated, it gives CASSPFPSGNTGELFF.